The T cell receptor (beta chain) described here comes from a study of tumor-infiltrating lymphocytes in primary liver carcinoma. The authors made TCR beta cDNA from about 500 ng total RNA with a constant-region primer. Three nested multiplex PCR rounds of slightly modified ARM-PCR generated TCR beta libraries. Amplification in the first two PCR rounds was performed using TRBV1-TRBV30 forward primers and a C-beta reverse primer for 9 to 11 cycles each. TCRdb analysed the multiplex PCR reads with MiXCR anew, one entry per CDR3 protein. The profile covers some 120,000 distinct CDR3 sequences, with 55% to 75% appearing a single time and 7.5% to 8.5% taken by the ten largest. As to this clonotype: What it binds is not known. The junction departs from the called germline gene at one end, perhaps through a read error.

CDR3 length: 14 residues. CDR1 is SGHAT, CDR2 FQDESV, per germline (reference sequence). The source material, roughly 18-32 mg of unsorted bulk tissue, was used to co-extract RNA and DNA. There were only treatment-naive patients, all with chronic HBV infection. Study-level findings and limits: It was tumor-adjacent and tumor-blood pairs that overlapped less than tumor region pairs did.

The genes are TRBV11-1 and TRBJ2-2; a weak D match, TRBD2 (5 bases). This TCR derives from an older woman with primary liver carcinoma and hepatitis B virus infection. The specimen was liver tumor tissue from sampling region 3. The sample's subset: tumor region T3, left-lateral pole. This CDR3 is CANRPSLATGELFF. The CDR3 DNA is TGTGCCAACAGACCGAGCCTTGCCACCGGGGAGCTGTTTTTC.